Listed here is a single TCR beta chain. These data are taken from a study of blood T cell repertoires in COVID-19. This CDR3 is 13 amino acids long. Trimming at V came to 6 bases and at J to 7 bases, leaving 4 bases not matched to a gene. Germline V CDR1 and CDR2: SGHRS, YFSETQ. This table comes from immunoSEQ multiplex PCR, and its TCRdb copy is limited to in-frame clones, with some not included. The sample shows under 150,000 clones, less than 85% of them seen only once. The chain has TRBV5-1 and TRBJ1-5, with 10 bases matching TRBD1. The receptor comes from a man aged 25-40 years with acute or convalescent COVID-19. Material for sequencing was peripheral blood. The CDR3 DNA follows: TGCGCCAGCACGGAGACAGGGGGCCAGCCCCAGCATTTT. This translates into CASTETGGQPQHF. The whole variable domain, remainder taken from reference TRBV5-1 and TRBJ1-5, is KAGVTQTPRYLIKTRGQQVTLSCSPISGHRSVSWYQQTPGQGLQFLFEYFSETQRNKGNFPGRFSGRQFSNSRSEMNVSTLELGDSALYLCASTETGGQPQHFGDGTRLSIL.